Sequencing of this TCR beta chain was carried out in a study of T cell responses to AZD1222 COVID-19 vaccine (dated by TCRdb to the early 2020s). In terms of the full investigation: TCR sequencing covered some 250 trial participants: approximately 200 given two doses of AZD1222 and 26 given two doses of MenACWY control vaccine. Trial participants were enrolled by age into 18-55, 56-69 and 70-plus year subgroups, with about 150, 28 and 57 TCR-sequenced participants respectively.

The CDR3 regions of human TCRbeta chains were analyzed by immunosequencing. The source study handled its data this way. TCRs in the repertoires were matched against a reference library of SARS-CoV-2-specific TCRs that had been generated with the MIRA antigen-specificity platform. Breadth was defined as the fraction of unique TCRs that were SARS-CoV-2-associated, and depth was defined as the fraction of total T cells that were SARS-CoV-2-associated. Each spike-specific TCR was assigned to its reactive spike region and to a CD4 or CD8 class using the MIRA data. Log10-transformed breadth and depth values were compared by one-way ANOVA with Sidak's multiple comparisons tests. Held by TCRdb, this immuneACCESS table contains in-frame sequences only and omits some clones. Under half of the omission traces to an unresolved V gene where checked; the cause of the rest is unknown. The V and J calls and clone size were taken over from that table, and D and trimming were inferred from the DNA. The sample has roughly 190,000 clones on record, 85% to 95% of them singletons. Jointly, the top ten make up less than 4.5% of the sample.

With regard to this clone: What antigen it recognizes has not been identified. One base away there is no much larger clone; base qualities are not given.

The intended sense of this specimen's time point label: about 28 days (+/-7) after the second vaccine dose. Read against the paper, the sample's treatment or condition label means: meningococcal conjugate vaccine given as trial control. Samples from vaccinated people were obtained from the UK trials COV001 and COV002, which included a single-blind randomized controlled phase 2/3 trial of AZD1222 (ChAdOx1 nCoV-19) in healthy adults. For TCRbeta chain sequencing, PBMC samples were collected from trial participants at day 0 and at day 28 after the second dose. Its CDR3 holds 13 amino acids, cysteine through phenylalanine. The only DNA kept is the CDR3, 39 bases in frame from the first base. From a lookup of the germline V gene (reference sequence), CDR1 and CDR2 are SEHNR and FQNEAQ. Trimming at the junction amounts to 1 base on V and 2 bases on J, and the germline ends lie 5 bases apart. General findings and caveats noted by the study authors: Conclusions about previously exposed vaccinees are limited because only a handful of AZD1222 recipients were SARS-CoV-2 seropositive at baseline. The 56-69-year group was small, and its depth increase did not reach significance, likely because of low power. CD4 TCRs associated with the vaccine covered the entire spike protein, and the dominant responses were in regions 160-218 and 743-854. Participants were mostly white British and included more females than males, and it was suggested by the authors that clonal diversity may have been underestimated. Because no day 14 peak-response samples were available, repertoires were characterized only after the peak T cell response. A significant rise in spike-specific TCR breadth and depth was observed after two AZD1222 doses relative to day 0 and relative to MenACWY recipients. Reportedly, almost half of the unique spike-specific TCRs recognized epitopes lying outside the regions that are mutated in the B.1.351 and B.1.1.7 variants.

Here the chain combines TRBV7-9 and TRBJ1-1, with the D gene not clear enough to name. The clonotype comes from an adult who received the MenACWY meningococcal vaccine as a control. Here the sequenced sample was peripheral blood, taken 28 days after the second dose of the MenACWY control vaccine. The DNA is TGTGCCAGCAGCTTAGGGGCAAACACTGAAGCTTTCTTT. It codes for CASSLGANTEAFF.